A single sample is the source of the 15 T cell receptor beta chains below, sequenced in a study of T cell changes during pregnancy in multiple sclerosis. Assay: immunoSEQ multiplex PCR; the TCRdb copy retains only in-frame clones and omits some. The table has tens of thousands of clones, 91% seen once. The source was peripheral blood, collected before pregnancy. Source of these receptors: a female donor with multiple sclerosis, enrolled in a pregnancy study.

The chain joins TRBV2 to TRBJ2-2, with unresolved D. The germline CDR1 and CDR2 sequences are SNHLY and FYNNEI. This CDR3 has 18 amino acids. Trimming stripped 4 bases from V and 1 base from J, with 19 bases between. CDR3 in DNA: TGTGCCAGCAGTGTTCGTCGACGCGGAATCGGGAACACCGGGGAGCTGTTTTTT. This sequence encodes CASSVRRRGIGNTGELFF.

The chain combines TRBV19 with TRBJ1-5, with D unresolved. Germline assignment: CDR1 LNHDA and CDR2 SQIVND (reference sequence). V lost 7 bases to trimming and J lost 0 bases, with 10 bases between them. The CDR3 consists of 14 residues. CDR3 amino acids: CASNSWASNQPQHF. Written as DNA, the CDR3 is TGTGCCAGTAATTCCTGGGCTAGCAATCAGCCCCAGCATTTT.

The rearrangement joins TRBV10-3 to TRBJ1-6; D might be TRBD1 (6 bases). Trimming removed 5 bases at V and 4 bases at J, with 12 bases between. CDR1 is ENHRY, CDR2 SYGVKD, per germline. The CDR3 has 15 amino acids. CDR3 DNA sequence: TGTGCCATCAGTAAACAACAGGGTTATAATTCACCCCTCCACTTT. It translates to CAISKQQGYNSPLHF.

The V call is TRBV19, the J call TRBJ2-7; TRBD2 agrees at 9 bases. The CDR3 is 15 amino acids. Looked up from germline, CDR1 is LNHDA and CDR2 is SQIVND (reference sequence). V shed 3 bases and J 10 bases; nucleotides not matched to a gene: 13. The CDR3 reads CASSMGRLAGIGQYF. Here the CDR3 DNA reads TGTGCCAGTAGTATGGGTCGTCTAGCGGGAATTGGTCAGTACTTC.

The rearrangement links TRBV18 to TRBJ1-2; the D gene is possibly TRBD1 (6 bases). Deletions cut 3 bases from V and 7 bases from J, with 12 bases between. The CDR3 consists of 13 residues. Germline lookup yields CDR1 KGHSH and CDR2 LQKENI. CDR3 DNA: TGTGCCAGCTCACCCCAGGACAGCGGTGGCTACACCTTC. Residues: CASSPQDSGGYTF. The variable domain in full, completed from reference TRBV18 and TRBJ1-2, reads NAGVMQNPRHLVRRRGQEARLRCSPMKGHSHVYWYRQLPEEGLKFMVYLQKENIIDESGMPKERFSAEFPKEGPSILRIQQVVRGDSAAYFCASSPQDSGGYTFGSGTRLTVV.

The sample holds one count of this clone. V gene TRBV4-1 combines with J gene TRBJ2-2, with D maybe TRBD1 (5 bases). CDR3 length: 14 amino acids. Per germline, CDR1 MGHRA and CDR2 YSYEKL. The V end lost 0 bases, the J end lost 6 bases, and 8 bases lay between the germline ends. Written as DNA, the CDR3 is TGCGCCAGCAGCCAAGAACGCAGGGCCGGGGAGCTGTTTTTT. Residues: CASSQERRAGELFF.

CDR3 in amino acids: CASSLGQGNTGELFF. CDR3 coding DNA: TGTGCCAGCTCACTGGGACAGGGGAACACCGGGGAGCTGTTTTTT. The gene calls are TRBV18 and TRBJ2-2, with 9 positions matching TRBD1. Germline loops: CDR1 KGHSH, CDR2 LQKENI. J lost 1 base, V lost 4 bases, and 1 base had no gene match. This CDR3 has 15 amino acids.

This clone has only one observation. The gene calls are TRBV11-3 and TRBJ1-4; the D is unclear. CDR3 length equals 15 residues. V lost 5 bases to trimming and J lost 8 bases, with 18 bases between them. Per germline, CDR1 SGHNT and CDR2 YENEEA. The DNA for the CDR3 is TGTGCCAGCAGCCCATCCTCACGAGTTGTAGAAAAACTGTTTTTT. Protein product: CASSPSSRVVEKLFF.

The chain uses TRBV29-1 and TRBJ2-7; 9 bases map to TRBD1. Per germline, CDR1 SQVTM and CDR2 ANQGSEA. The CDR3 length is 14 residues. V shed 3 bases and J 7 bases; nucleotides not matched to a gene: 10. This CDR3 is CSVDGGLGTGEQYF. The DNA of the CDR3 is TGCAGCGTTGATGGGGGGCTCGGGACAGGGGAGCAGTACTTC.

This chain joins TRBV4-1 and TRBJ1-6; TRBD1 aligns across 8 bases. CDR3 length: 16 amino acids. Germline values: CDR1 MGHRA, CDR2 YSYEKL. Trimming at V came to 0 bases and at J to 7 bases, leaving 5 bases not matched to a gene. The CDR3 protein is CASSQEQGAKNSPLHF. CDR3 DNA sequence: TGCGCCAGCAGCCAAGAGCAGGGGGCAAAGAATTCACCCCTCCACTTT.

V usage is TRBV27 and J usage is TRBJ1-1, with D possibly being TRBD1 (6 bases). There are 16 residues in the CDR3. Germline CDR1 and CDR2: MNHEY and SMNVEV (reference sequence). Trimming removed 3 bases at V and 2 bases at J, with 16 bases between. The CDR3 loop is CASSLGGTQGNTEAFF. The CDR3 DNA is TGTGCCAGCAGTTTGGGGGGGACACAGGGAAACACTGAAGCTTTCTTT.

The chain couples TRBV7-2 to TRBJ2-3; 10 bases match TRBD2. The CDR3 has 16 residues. Germline V gene data show CDR1 as SGHTA and CDR2 as FQGNSA. The V gene end was trimmed by 6 bases and the J gene end by 1 base; junction bases not matched to a gene: 7. The CDR3 bases are TGTGCCAGCAGGGTCATAGCGGGAGGTCGCACAGATACGCAGTATTTT. It encodes CASRVIAGGRTDTQYF.

This chain uses TRBV5-1 with TRBJ1-1, with TRBD1 identical over 8 bases. The CDR3 has 16 residues. V was clipped by 4 bases and J by 1 base; unmatched bases: 9. CDR1 is SGHRS, CDR2 YFSETQ, per germline. CDR3 sequence (DNA): TGCGCCAGCAGCGTCCGGACAGGGAATGCGAACACTGAAGCTTTCTTT. It specifies CASSVRTGNANTEAFF.

The chain is built from TRBV11-2 and TRBJ1-2; D is unclear. V shed 1 base and J shed 2 bases, with 8 bases lying between them. Germline values: CDR1 SGHAT, CDR2 FQNNGV. CDR3 length equals 14 residues. As DNA, the CDR3 is TGTGCCAGCAGCTTAGGTCGGGGAAACTATGGCTACACCTTC. Translating gives CASSLGRGNYGYTF.

This clone is a singleton in its sample. The chain links TRBV6-6 to TRBJ1-2; 7 nucleotides agree with TRBD1. CDR1 is MNHNY, CDR2 SVGAGI, per germline (reference sequence). The V gene end was trimmed by 6 bases and the J gene end by 5 bases; junction bases not matched to a gene: 9. The CDR3 has 14 amino acids. Written as DNA, the CDR3 is TGTGCCAGCAGCTTTGGGACAGATGGGTATGGCTACACCTTC. As protein: CASSFGTDGYGYTF.